The next 27 T cell receptor beta chains were all read from a single sample in a study of shared clonotypes between healthy human individuals. Clones were sequenced by immunoSEQ multiplex PCR, and TCRdb holds only the in-frame ones, with some missing. The sample yields 2 million to 2.5 million clones, less than 95% seen once. The sample consisted of naive CD4+ T cells from PBMCs. Subset: CD45RA+ positively selected. The receptor source for this set is a man younger than 35 in good health. Some clones in this sample may be carry-over from other donors' samples.

This clone was found once. The rearrangement uses TRBV5-5 and TRBJ2-5; weak D call: TRBD1 (6 bases). This CDR3 spans 13 amino acids. V was pared by 7 bases and J by 2 bases, with 12 bases between. Per germline, CDR1 SGHKS and CDR2 YYEKEE (reference sequence). The CDR3 nucleotides are TGTGCCAGCGAACGGACAGTACAAGAGACCCAGTACTTC. It encodes CASERTVQETQYF.

J is TRBJ1-4 and V is TRBV2; D is perhaps TRBD1 (5 bases). CDR3 size: 14 residues. Trimming stripped 2 bases from V and 8 bases from J, with 12 bases between. Germline-derived CDR1 and CDR2 are SNHLY and FYNNEI. This CDR3 is CASSERQGGEKLFF. CDR3 in DNA: TGTGCCAGCAGTGAAAGGCAGGGAGGAGAAAAACTGTTTTTT.

The table lists this clone with a count of one. The same CDR3 is also encoded by other DNA sequences in this sample. The CDR3 DNA follows: TGTGCCAGCAGCTTAGAGGTCCTAGCCGGGGAGCTGTTTTTT. Its protein product is CASSLEVLAGELFF. The rearrangement joins TRBV7-9 to TRBJ2-2; D remains ambiguous. Trimming took off 1 base at V and 6 bases at J, with 9 bases between the two ends. The CDR3 consists of 14 residues. CDR1 and CDR2 (germline): SEHNR, FQNEAQ (reference sequence).

Comment on this clone: The same CDR3 is also encoded by other DNA sequences in this sample. The J gene is TRBJ2-7, the V gene TRBV27, with TRBD1 matching 7 bases. The J segment lost 2 bases and the V segment lost 6 bases, leaving 4 bases of the junction unmatched. The germline gives CDR1 MNHEY, CDR2 SMNVEV (reference sequence). The CDR3 is 13 amino acids. CDR3 sequence: CASRRDRAYEQYF. The CDR3 DNA is TGTGCCAGCAGGAGGGACAGAGCCTACGAGCAGTACTTC.

The rearrangement uses TRBV5-1 and TRBJ1-3, with D perhaps TRBD1 (6 bases). The CDR3 length is 15 residues. Germline CDR1 is SGHRS and CDR2 is YFSETQ. V gave up 4 bases and J gave up 4 bases, with 15 bases separating them. For the CDR3, the DNA is TGCGCCAGCAGCCTACAGGGAGCAAGGGGAAACACCATATATTTT. This codes for CASSLQGARGNTIYF.

This chain links TRBV12-1 with TRBJ2-1; TRBD2 is taken as the D call from the table, unchecked against the DNA. TRBV12-1 corresponds to a pseudogene. The CDR3 runs to 17 residues. CDR3 sequence: CASSSLNLAGGCNEQFF. The CDR3 coding sequence is TGTGCCAGCAGCTCCCTAAATCTAGCGGGAGGATGCAATGAGCAGTTCTTC.

The rearrangement links TRBV2 to TRBJ1-6; 9 bases fit TRBD1. The trim removed 4 bases at V and 7 bases at J, leaving 5 bases unmatched. The CDR3 consists of 15 residues. Germline CDR1 reads SNHLY; CDR2 reads FYNNEI. This CDR3 reads CASSAGQGPNSPLHF. The CDR3 coding sequence is TGTGCCAGCAGTGCAGGACAGGGGCCCAATTCACCCCTCCACTTT.

The CDR3 protein is CATRTGMNTEAFF. The CDR3 coding sequence is TGCGCCACCCGGACAGGAATGAACACTGAAGCTTTCTTT. The gene calls are TRBV5-1 and TRBJ1-1, with TRBD1 matching 7 bases. The germline V gene encodes CDR1 SGHRS and CDR2 YFSETQ. V gave up 9 bases and J gave up 0 bases; unmatched junction bases: 5. This CDR3 spans 13 amino acids.

The rearrangement joins TRBV19 to TRBJ2-5; the D gene is possibly TRBD1 (6 bases). Germline CDR1 is LNHDA and CDR2 is SQIVND (reference sequence). Trimming left V 4 bases short and J 3 bases short, with 9 bases between. The CDR3 sequence is 13 residues long. CDR3 sequence: CASSNRVEETQYF. The CDR3 bases are TGTGCCAGTAGTAACAGGGTAGAAGAGACCCAGTACTTC.

The chain uses TRBV4-3 and TRBJ1-4; D gene unclear. V was shortened by 4 bases and J by 3 bases, with 9 bases between the two germline ends. Germline values: CDR1 LGHNA, CDR2 YSLEER. The CDR3 extends over 14 amino acids. CDR3: CASSRGGANEKLFF. As DNA, the CDR3 is TGCGCCAGCAGCCGAGGTGGGGCTAATGAAAAACTGTTTTTT.

This sequence joins TRBV20-1 and TRBJ2-7; no clear D gene. Germline CDR1 is DFQATT and CDR2 is SNEGSKA (reference sequence). CDR3 length: 11 residues. V was cut by 3 bases and J by 3 bases, with 6 bases left in between. CDR3 DNA sequence: TGCAGTGCTAGGTACGGCTACGAGCAGTACTTC. Its translation is CSARYGYEQYF.

The chain joins TRBV27 to TRBJ2-5; D ambiguous. The V gene lost 4 bases and the J gene lost 5 bases, with 17 bases spanning the gap. CDR1 and CDR2 (germline): MNHEY, SMNVEV (reference sequence). This CDR3 spans 15 amino acids. The CDR3, as DNA: TGTGCCAGCAGTTCTCTGTCGCTGGGCTCGGAGACCCAGTACTTC. It is translated as CASSSLSLGSETQYF.

V gene TRBV28 combines with J gene TRBJ1-5, with D possibly matching TRBD1 (5 bases). V lost 10 bases to trimming and J lost 5 bases, with 18 bases between them. This CDR3 is 14 amino acids long. From germline, CDR1 is MDHEN and CDR2 SYDVKM. CDR3 loop: CATQTGSGYQPQHF. CDR3 nucleotides: TGTGCCACCCAAACGGGCTCAGGGTATCAGCCCCAGCATTTT.

The V gene is TRBV6-1, the J gene TRBJ1-1; D not resolved. CDR1 and CDR2 from the germline V gene are MNHNS and SASEGT. CDR3 length equals 19 residues. V was shortened by 0 bases and J by 5 bases, with 25 bases between the two germline ends. CDR3 DNA: TGTGCCAGCAGTGAAGCGCTTCGGGCCCCAGGCAGTCCGGGAACTGAAGCTTTCTTT. Its translation: CASSEALRAPGSPGTEAFF.

The chain combines TRBV28 with TRBJ2-3, with 8 nucleotides matching TRBD1. With 4 bases clipped from V and 1 base from J, the junction kept 4 bases outside the gene matches. Germline CDR1 MDHEN, CDR2 SYDVKM. This CDR3 is 15 amino acids long. CDR3: CASSSPTGGTDTQYF. CDR3 DNA: TGTGCCAGCAGTTCCCCGACAGGGGGCACAGATACGCAGTATTTT. The full variable domain, completed using reference TRBV28 and TRBJ2-3, is DVKVTQSSRYLVKRTGEKVFLECVQDMDHENMFWYRQDPGLGLRLIYFSYDVKMKEKGDIPEGYSVSREKKERFSLILESASTNQTSMYLCASSSPTGGTDTQYFGPGTRLTVL.

The rearrangement joins TRBV7-9 to TRBJ2-2; 7 bases align to TRBD2. Germline V lookup: CDR1 SEHNR, CDR2 FQNEAQ (reference sequence). Germline trimming cut 5 bases from V and 5 bases from J; bases unmatched to any gene: 11. This CDR3 spans 16 amino acids. This chain's CDR3 is CASSRRGGYTTGELFF. CDR3 nucleotide sequence: TGTGCCAGCAGCCGCCGGGGAGGGTACACAACCGGGGAGCTGTTTTTT. Supplemented by reference TRBV7-9 and TRBJ2-2, the full variable domain reads DTGVSQNPRHKITKRGQNVTFRCDPISEHNRLYWYRQTLGQGPEFLTYFQNEAQLEKSRLLSDRFSAERPKGSFSTLEIQRTEQGDSAMYLCASSRRGGYTTGELFFGEGSRLTVL.

The CDR3 bases are TGTGCCAGCAGAAAGAGCGGGAGAGGAGTCGGGGAGCTGTTTTTT. Amino acid sequence: CASRKSGRGVGELFF. J is TRBJ2-2 and V is TRBV7-9; 8 bases match TRBD2. The germline gives CDR1 SEHNR, CDR2 FQNEAQ (reference sequence). This CDR3 is 15 amino acids long. J lost 7 bases, V lost 6 bases, and 10 bases had no gene match.

J is TRBJ2-3 and V is TRBV29-1; D is possibly TRBD1 (5 bases). The CDR3 contains 17 residues. The germline V and J ends were trimmed by 1 base and 1 base, with 18 bases remaining between them. Germline CDR1 SQVTM, CDR2 ANQGSEA. The CDR3 loop reads CSVEGRVYVAGTDTQYF. Here the CDR3 DNA reads TGCAGCGTTGAAGGCAGGGTGTACGTCGCGGGCACAGATACGCAGTATTTT.

V usage is TRBV5-1 and J usage is TRBJ2-7; 12 nucleotides agree with TRBD2. CDR3 length: 18 amino acids. Germline lookup yields CDR1 SGHRS and CDR2 YFSETQ. V lost 0 bases to trimming and J lost 3 bases; unmatched junction nucleotides: 10. The CDR3 region is CASSLGLAGVGDSYEQYF. The CDR3 nucleotides are TGCGCCAGCAGCTTGGGACTAGCGGGAGTGGGTGATAGCTACGAGCAGTACTTC.

About this clone itself: Within the sample, other DNA sequences also encode this same CDR3. The rearrangement uses TRBV6-5 and TRBJ2-7, with 8 bases aligning to TRBD2. Germline loops: CDR1 MNHEY, CDR2 SVGAGI. The CDR3 extends over 15 amino acids. V was clipped by 0 bases and J by 2 bases; unmatched bases: 3. The CDR3: CASSYSRGGAYEQYF. CDR3 bases: TGTGCCAGCAGTTACTCCCGGGGGGGCGCCTACGAGCAGTACTTC.

This clone was detected only once. This rearrangement joins TRBV29-1 to TRBJ2-4; the match to TRBD2 covers 7 bases. J lost 0 bases, V lost 4 bases, and 6 bases had no gene match. Germline CDR1 is SQVTM and CDR2 is ANQGSEA. This CDR3 is 15 amino acids long. The CDR3 DNA sequence: TGCAGCGTTGGGTTCGGGGGGTTAGCCAAAAACATTCAGTACTTC. The encoded protein is CSVGFGGLAKNIQYF.

The V gene is TRBV29-1, the J gene TRBJ2-7; possibly TRBD2 for D (5 bases). Germline V gene sequence: CDR1 SQVTM, CDR2 ANQGSEA. Trimming shortened V by 4 bases and J by 3 bases, and 10 bases separated the two germline ends. This CDR3 is built from 12 residues. CDR3 DNA sequence: TGCAGCGTTGGAGCGGACGTCTACGAGCAGTACTTC. It codes for CSVGADVYEQYF.

The chain links TRBV4-2 to TRBJ2-3, with D possibly TRBD2 on 6 matching bases. V dropped 0 bases and J dropped 3 bases, with 19 bases sitting between them. The germline V gene has CDR1 LGHNA and CDR2 YNFKEQ. The CDR3 loop spans 18 amino acids. The CDR3 is CASSQEGFYRERTDTQYF. The CDR3 DNA is TGTGCCAGCAGCCAAGAGGGTTTCTATCGGGAGAGGACAGATACGCAGTATTTT.

The V gene is TRBV11-3, the J gene TRBJ2-1, with TRBD2 identical over 8 bases. Losses at the gene ends were 3 bases for V and 10 bases for J; bases not matched to a gene: 8. Germline CDR1 is SGHNT and CDR2 is YENEEA. The CDR3 totals 14 residues. CDR3: CASSLTPAGAEQFF. CDR3 DNA sequence: TGTGCCAGCAGCTTGACTCCAGCGGGGGCCGAGCAGTTCTTC.

The chain couples TRBV7-2 to TRBJ2-7; D is perhaps TRBD2 (6 bases). This CDR3 comprises 14 residues. Per germline, CDR1 SGHTA and CDR2 FQGNSA. Trimming removed 5 bases at V and 2 bases at J, with 13 bases between. As DNA, the CDR3 is TGTGCCAGCAGCCCGCGGAGGGGCCCCTACGAGCAGTACTTC. Translating gives CASSPRRGPYEQYF.

V is TRBV7-2 and J is TRBJ2-1; TRBD2 matches 7 bases. V lost 4 bases and J lost 8; bases outside the gene matches: 11. Germline loops: CDR1 SGHTA, CDR2 FQGNSA. The CDR3 is 15 amino acids. CDR3 amino acids: CASSSTPGLLYEQFF. The CDR3 DNA follows: TGTGCCAGCAGCTCCACGCCGGGACTACTATATGAGCAGTTCTTC.

The chain is built from TRBV28 and TRBJ1-1; weak D call: TRBD1 (6 bases). In germline, CDR1 is MDHEN, CDR2 SYDVKM. The CDR3 contains 13 residues. V was cut by 10 bases and J by 0 bases, with 12 bases left in between. The CDR3, as DNA: TGTGCCACCCGGACAGATATGAACACTGAAGCTTTCTTT. It yields the protein CATRTDMNTEAFF.